This passage covers 10 T cell receptor beta chains from one sample sequenced in a study of T-cell memory formation after mild COVID-19. One entry per CDR3 protein results from TCRdb running MiXCR on the 5' RACE reads. The data hold some 210,000 distinct CDR3 sequences, with 10% to 13% observed a single time. The sample consisted of PBMCs or a T cell subset sorted from them (not recorded which). These receptors came from a man younger than 30 who had mild COVID-19 (a few samples of this study predate the infection). Cell type and time point are not known.

The chain recombines TRBV10-3 with TRBJ2-4; D remains ambiguous. The V gene's germline CDR1 is ENHRY and CDR2 SYGVKD. The CDR3 runs 14 residues. The V and J ends lost 3 bases and 7 bases respectively, with 13 bases between them. The CDR3 region has the DNA TGTGCCATCAGTGATGTTTCGGAAGGGAACATTCAGTACTTC. The encoded protein is CAISDVSEGNIQYF.

This clonotype was detected a few times. This chain joins TRBV5-1 and TRBJ1-1; D gene ambiguous. The germline V and J ends were trimmed by 3 bases and 1 base, with 10 bases remaining between them. There are 14 residues in the CDR3. Germline CDR1 is SGHRS and CDR2 is YFSETQ. The CDR3 here is CASSSIPENTEAFF. DNA for the CDR3: TGCGCCAGCAGCTCAATACCTGAGAACACTGAAGCTTTCTTT.

This clonotype appeared a few times. V gene TRBV24-1 combines with J gene TRBJ2-7; D is unclear. Germline CDR1 reads KGHDR; CDR2 reads SFDVKD. V lost 4 bases to trimming and J lost 5 bases, with 5 bases between them. This CDR3 comprises 11 residues. The CDR3 DNA sequence: TGTGCCACCAGTGAGGGAAACGAGCAGTACTTC. Residues: CATSEGNEQYF.

Only a few counts were recorded for this clonotype. V usage is TRBV28 and J usage is TRBJ2-4, with a tentative D call TRBD2 (7 bases). The V gene's germline CDR1 is MDHEN and CDR2 SYDVKM. CDR3 length: 13 amino acids. Trimming left V 8 bases short and J 8 bases short, with 16 bases between. DNA for the CDR3: TGTGCCAGCCTAGGCGGGGGCTCAGACATTCAGTACTTC. Amino acids: CASLGGGSDIQYF.

This clonotype was observed a few times. V gene TRBV7-2 combines with J gene TRBJ2-5; TRBD2 matches 7 bases. The CDR3 consists of 16 residues. Trimming removed 3 bases from V and 4 bases from J; junction bases left unmatched: 11. The V gene's germline CDR1 is SGHTA and CDR2 FQGNSA. Written as DNA, the CDR3 is TGTGCCAGCAGCTTTATTGTTGGGGGGGAAGGAGAGACCCAGTACTTC. As protein: CASSFIVGGEGETQYF. Combining the CDR3 with reference TRBV7-2 and TRBJ2-5 gives the whole variable domain GAGVSQSPSNKVTEKGKDVELRCDPISGHTALYWYRQSLGQGLEFLIYFQGNSAPDKSGLPSDRFSAERTGGSVSTLTIQRTQQEDSAVYLCASSFIVGGEGETQYFGPGTRLLVL.

The V call is TRBV28, the J call TRBJ1-2, with D unresolved. Trimming removed 4 bases at V and 8 bases at J, with 17 bases between. Germline V CDR1 and CDR2: MDHEN, SYDVKM. This CDR3 has 14 residues. The CDR3 is CASSSQPTLMGYTF. The CDR3 coding sequence is TGTGCCAGCAGTTCCCAACCTACTCTCATGGGCTACACCTTC.

This clonotype was seen many times. V usage is TRBV5-4 and J usage is TRBJ2-1, with D perhaps TRBD2 (6 bases). Between the trimmed V and J ends, which lost 4 bases and 4 bases, there was a span of 18 bases. CDR1 is SGHNT, CDR2 YYREEE, per germline (reference sequence). The CDR3 covers 16 residues. The CDR3 reads CASSPSYTGGYNEQFF. CDR3 nucleotides: TGTGCCAGCAGCCCCTCATACACCGGGGGTTACAATGAGCAGTTCTTC.

The J gene is TRBJ1-5, the V gene TRBV29-1; a possible D gene is TRBD1 (5 bases). Per the germline V gene, CDR1 is SQVTM and CDR2 is ANQGSEA. CDR3 length: 13 amino acids. Trimming stripped 3 bases from V and 6 bases from J, with 12 bases between. The CDR3 nucleotides are TGCAGCGTTGACAGCGGGGCGGGTCAGCCCCAGCATTTT. This codes for CSVDSGAGQPQHF.

This clonotype occurred many times. The chain joins TRBV12-3 or TRBV12-4 to TRBJ2-3; 9 bases match TRBD1. The CDR3 is 16 residues long. J gave up 3 bases and V 3 bases, and 7 bases lay outside the gene matches. CDR3 coding DNA: TGTGCCAGCAGTTTTTACAGGGGGCGCGCGACAGATACGCAGTATTTT. Protein product: CASSFYRGRATDTQYF.

Only a few counts were recorded for this clonotype. This chain links TRBV7-2 with TRBJ2-5, with D unclear. The CDR3 loop spans 10 amino acids. V was trimmed by 6 bases and J by 7 bases, leaving 6 bases between them. Germline CDR1 reads SGHTA; CDR2 reads FQGNSA. CDR3 DNA sequence: TGTGCCAGCAGTTTGGTGACCCAGTACTTC. It translates to CASSLVTQYF.